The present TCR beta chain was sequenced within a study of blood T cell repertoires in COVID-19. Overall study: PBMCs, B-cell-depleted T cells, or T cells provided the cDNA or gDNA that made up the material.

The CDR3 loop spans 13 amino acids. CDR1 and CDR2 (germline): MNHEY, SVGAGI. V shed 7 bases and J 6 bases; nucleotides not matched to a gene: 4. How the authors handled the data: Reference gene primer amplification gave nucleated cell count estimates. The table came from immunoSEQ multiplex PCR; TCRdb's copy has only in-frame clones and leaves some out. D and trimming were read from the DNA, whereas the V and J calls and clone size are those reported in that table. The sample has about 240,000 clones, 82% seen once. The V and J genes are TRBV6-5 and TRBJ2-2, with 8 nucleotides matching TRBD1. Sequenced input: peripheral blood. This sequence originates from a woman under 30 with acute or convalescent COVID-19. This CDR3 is CASTGGAAGELFF. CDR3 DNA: TGTGCCAGCACAGGGGGCGCGGCCGGGGAGCTGTTTTTT.